The TCR beta chain under discussion was sequenced for a study of Ad26.COV2.S vaccination and SARS-CoV-2 variants. V shed 3 bases, J shed 0 bases, and the junction held 7 bases outside the gene matches. The CDR3 runs to 17 residues. The germline V gene encodes CDR1 MGHRA and CDR2 YSYEKL. TCRdb keeps only in-frame clones here, not all; method: immunoSEQ multiplex PCR. The sample has 410,000 or so clones, about 90% seen once. Treatment of the sample: some 20 received Ad26.COV2.S at low or high dose, single or two shots; 5 received placebo; per-sample allocation not given. All samples were drawn on day 63, counting from the first vaccine or placebo injection.

The sequenced sample was peripheral blood, obtained in a trial of Ad26.COV2.S vaccine versus placebo. The origin of this receptor is a person between 18 and 65 years old who received the Ad26.COV2.S COVID-19 vaccine or a placebo. The chain combines TRBV4-1 with TRBJ2-3, with TRBD2 matching 9 bases. The CDR3 DNA sequence: TGCGCCAGCAGCCAGTATAAAACTAGCGGGAGCACAGATACGCAGTATTTT. Translation: CASSQYKTSGSTDTQYF.